The clone carrying this TCR beta chain was counted at least ten times. No antigen is known for it. This entry comes from a study of metastatic and nonmetastatic thyroid tumors. Notes on the study in general: Reports indicated that malignant thyroid tumors showed significantly higher TCR beta diversity than benign nodules did, in blood and tumor.

This CDR3 comprises 16 residues. CDR1 and CDR2 (germline): SGHVS, FQNEAQ. V lost 2 bases and J 4 bases, leaving 17 bases between the germline ends. Patients were all untreated before their thyroid surgery. TCRdb reprocessed the PCR reads via MiXCR. The table lists around 42,000 clones, about 10% of them singletons, with approximately 24% in the top ten. The receptor was derived from a female donor with papillary thyroid cancer or a benign thyroid nodule (not recorded which). Some clones in this sample may be carry-over from other donors' samples. The rearrangement uses TRBV7-8 and TRBJ1-2, with TRBD1 as a possible D gene (5 bases). The sample comprised blood. The CDR3 protein is CASSLIGRDPAYGYTF. For the CDR3, the DNA is TGTGCCAGCAGCTTAATCGGACGGGACCCAGCCTATGGCTACACCTTC.